The T cell receptor (beta chain) described here comes from a study of early T cells in non-severe SARS-CoV-2 infection. Study-level information: Unsorted whole-blood RNA was sequenced in bulk, leaving chains unpaired.

Germline CDR1 MNHEY, CDR2 SMNVEV (reference sequence). V gave up 5 bases and J gave up 9 bases; unmatched junction bases: 5. This CDR3 is built from 13 residues. Separate cDNA molecules each had unique molecular identifiers attached to them. Via MiXCR, TCRdb re-called the 5' RACE reads, giving one row per CDR3 protein. The sample has 90,000 to 120,000 distinct CDR3 sequences, roughly 11% seen once; the top ten hold approximately 6.9%. In regard to this clonotype: Its antigen is currently unknown.

Study-wide points: CD4 and private specificities were missed by VDJdb matching, which favored anti-spike CD8 responses.

Sequencing used whole blood. The chain combines TRBV27 with TRBJ2-4, with 9 bases identical to TRBD2. The origin of this receptor is an adult who was a healthcare worker with PCR-confirmed SARS-CoV-2 infection or an uninfected control (not recorded which). The CDR3 DNA sequence: TGTGCCAGCAGTCGCAGTAGCGGGGGCATTCAGTACTTC. Its protein product is CASSRSSGGIQYF.